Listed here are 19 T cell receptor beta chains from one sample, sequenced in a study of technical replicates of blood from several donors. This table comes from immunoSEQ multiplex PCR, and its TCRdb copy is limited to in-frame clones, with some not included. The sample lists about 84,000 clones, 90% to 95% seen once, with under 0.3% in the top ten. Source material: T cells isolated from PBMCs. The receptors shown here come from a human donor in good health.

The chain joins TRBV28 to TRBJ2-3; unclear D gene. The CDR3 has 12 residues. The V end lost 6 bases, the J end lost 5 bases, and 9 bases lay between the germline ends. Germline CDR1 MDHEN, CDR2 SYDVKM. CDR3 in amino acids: CASSPNVDTQYF. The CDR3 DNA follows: TGTGCCAGCAGCCCTAACGTAGATACGCAGTATTTT.

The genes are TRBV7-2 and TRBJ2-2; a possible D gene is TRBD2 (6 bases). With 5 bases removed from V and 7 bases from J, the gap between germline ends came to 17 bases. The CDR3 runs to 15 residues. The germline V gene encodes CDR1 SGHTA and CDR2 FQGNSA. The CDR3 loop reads CASSPKEWRGGELFF. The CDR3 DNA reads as TGTGCCAGCAGCCCCAAAGAGTGGAGGGGCGGGGAGCTGTTTTTT.

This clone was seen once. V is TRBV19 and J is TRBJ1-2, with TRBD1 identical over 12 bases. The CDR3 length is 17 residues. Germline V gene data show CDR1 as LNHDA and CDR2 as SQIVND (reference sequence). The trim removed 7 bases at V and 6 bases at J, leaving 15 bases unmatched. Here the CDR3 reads CASTTKGLRDRGHGYTF. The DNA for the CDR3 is TGTGCCAGTACCACGAAAGGTCTCCGGGACAGGGGGCATGGCTACACCTTC.

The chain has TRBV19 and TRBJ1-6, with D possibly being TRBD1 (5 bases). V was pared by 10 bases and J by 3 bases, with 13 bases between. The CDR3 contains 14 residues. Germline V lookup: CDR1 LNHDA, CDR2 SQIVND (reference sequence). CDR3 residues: CATANRFYNSPLHF. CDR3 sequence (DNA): TGTGCCACCGCCAACAGGTTCTATAATTCACCCCTCCACTTT.

CDR3 residues: CASSIDSQGRLEQYF. CDR3 DNA sequence: TGTGCCAGTAGTATAGATTCTCAGGGCAGGCTGGAGCAGTACTTC. This sequence joins TRBV19 and TRBJ2-7; weak D call: TRBD1 (5 bases). This CDR3 has 15 amino acids. The germline gives CDR1 LNHDA, CDR2 SQIVND (reference sequence). V was clipped by 0 bases and J by 7 bases, with 16 bases between them.

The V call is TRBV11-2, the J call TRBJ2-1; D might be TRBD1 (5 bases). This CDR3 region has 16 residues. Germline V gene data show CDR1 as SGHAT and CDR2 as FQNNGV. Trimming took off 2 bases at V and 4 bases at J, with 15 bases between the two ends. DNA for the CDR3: TGTGCCAGCAGCTTAAGTAGGCAGGGATATTACAATGAGCAGTTCTTC. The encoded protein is CASSLSRQGYYNEQFF.

For the CDR3, the DNA is TGTGCCAGCAGTTCAACTCTGCCCGGGGGCTACGAGCAGTACTTC. It encodes CASSSTLPGGYEQYF. The rearrangement links TRBV6-5 to TRBJ2-7, with D possibly being TRBD2 (6 bases). The germline V and J ends were trimmed by 4 bases and 3 bases, with 16 bases remaining between them. The CDR3 extends over 15 amino acids. The germline V gene has CDR1 MNHEY and CDR2 SVGAGI.

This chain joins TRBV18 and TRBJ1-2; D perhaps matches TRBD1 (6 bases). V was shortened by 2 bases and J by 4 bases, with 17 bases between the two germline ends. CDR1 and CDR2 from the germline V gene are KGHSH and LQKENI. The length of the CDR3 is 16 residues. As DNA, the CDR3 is TGTGCCAGCTCACCAGAAACTTGGACAGTTCTCTATGGCTACACCTTC. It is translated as CASSPETWTVLYGYTF. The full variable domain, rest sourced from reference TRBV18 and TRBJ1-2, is NAGVMQNPRHLVRRRGQEARLRCSPMKGHSHVYWYRQLPEEGLKFMVYLQKENIIDESGMPKERFSAEFPKEGPSILRIQQVVRGDSAAYFCASSPETWTVLYGYTFGSGTRLTVV.

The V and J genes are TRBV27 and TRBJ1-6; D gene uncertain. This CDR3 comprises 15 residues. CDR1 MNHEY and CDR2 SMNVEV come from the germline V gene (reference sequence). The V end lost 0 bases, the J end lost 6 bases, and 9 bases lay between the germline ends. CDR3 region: CASSLSPVTNSPLHF. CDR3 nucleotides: TGTGCCAGCAGTTTATCCCCGGTAACTAATTCACCCCTCCACTTT.

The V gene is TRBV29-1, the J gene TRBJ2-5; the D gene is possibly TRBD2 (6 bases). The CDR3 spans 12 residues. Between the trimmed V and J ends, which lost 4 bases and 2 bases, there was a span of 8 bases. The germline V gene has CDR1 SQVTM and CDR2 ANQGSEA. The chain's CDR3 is CSVAGAQETQYF. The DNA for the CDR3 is TGCAGCGTTGCGGGAGCTCAAGAGACCCAGTACTTC. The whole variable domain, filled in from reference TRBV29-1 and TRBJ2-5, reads SAVISQKPSRDICQRGTSLTIQCQVDSQVTMMFWYRQQPGQSLTLIATANQGSEATYESGFVIDKFPISRPNLTFSTLTVSNMSPEDSSIYLCSVAGAQETQYFGPGTRLLVL.

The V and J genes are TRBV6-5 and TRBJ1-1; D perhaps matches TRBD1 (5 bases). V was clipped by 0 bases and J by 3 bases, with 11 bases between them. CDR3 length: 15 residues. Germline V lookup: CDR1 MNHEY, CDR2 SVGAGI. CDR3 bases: TGTGCCAGCAGTTACTCGGGGGGGTCCGACACTGAAGCTTTCTTT. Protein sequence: CASSYSGGSDTEAFF.

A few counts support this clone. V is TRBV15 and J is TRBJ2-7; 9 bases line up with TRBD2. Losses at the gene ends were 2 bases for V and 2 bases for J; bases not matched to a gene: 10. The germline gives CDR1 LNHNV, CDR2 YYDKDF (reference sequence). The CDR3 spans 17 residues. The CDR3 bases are TGTGCCACCAGCAGATCAACCGTAGCGGGAGATGCCTACGAGCAGTACTTC. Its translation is CATSRSTVAGDAYEQYF.

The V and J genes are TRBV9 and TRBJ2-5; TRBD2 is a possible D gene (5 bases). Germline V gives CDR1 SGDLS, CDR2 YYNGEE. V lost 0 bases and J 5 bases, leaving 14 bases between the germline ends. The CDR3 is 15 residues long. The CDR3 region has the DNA TGTGCCAGCAGCGTAGACCTTGGAGGTGCGGAGACCCAGTACTTC. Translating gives CASSVDLGGAETQYF.

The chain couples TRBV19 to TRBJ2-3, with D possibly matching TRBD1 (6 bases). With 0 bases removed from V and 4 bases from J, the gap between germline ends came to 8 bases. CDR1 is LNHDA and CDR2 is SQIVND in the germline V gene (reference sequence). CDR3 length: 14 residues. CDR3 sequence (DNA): TGTGCCAGTAGTATAGATTACAGGGCAGATACGCAGTATTTT. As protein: CASSIDYRADTQYF.

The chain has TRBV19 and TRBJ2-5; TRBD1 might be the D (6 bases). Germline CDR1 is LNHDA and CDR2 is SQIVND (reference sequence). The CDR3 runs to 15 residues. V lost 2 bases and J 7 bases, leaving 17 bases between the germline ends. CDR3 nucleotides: TGTGCCAGTAGTATATGGGGGCGTAAGGATGGGACCCAGTACTTC. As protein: CASSIWGRKDGTQYF. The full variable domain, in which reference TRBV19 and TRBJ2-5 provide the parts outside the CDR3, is DGGITQSPKYLFRKEGQNVTLSCEQNLNHDAMYWYRQDPGQGLRLIYYSQIVNDFQKGDIAEGYSVSREKKESFPLTVTSAQKNPTAFYLCASSIWGRKDGTQYFGPGTRLLVL.

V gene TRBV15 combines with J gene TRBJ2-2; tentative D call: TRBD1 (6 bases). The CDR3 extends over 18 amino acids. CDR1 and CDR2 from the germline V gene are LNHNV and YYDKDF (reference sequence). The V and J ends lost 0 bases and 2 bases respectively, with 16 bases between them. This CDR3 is CATSREVGIQGNTGELFF. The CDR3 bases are TGTGCCACCAGCAGAGAAGTTGGTATACAGGGAAACACCGGGGAGCTGTTTTTT.

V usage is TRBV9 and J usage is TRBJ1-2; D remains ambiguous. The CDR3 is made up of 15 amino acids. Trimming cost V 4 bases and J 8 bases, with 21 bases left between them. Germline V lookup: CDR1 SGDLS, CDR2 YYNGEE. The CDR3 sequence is CASSPRGGYMGGYTF. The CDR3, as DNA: TGTGCCAGCAGCCCCCGGGGAGGGTACATGGGAGGCTACACCTTC.

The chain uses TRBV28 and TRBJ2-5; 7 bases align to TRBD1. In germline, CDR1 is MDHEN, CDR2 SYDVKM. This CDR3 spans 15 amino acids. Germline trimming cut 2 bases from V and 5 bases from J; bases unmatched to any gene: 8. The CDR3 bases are TGTGCCAGCAGTTTAGCCTGGGGGACAGTCGAGACCCAGTACTTC. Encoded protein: CASSLAWGTVETQYF.

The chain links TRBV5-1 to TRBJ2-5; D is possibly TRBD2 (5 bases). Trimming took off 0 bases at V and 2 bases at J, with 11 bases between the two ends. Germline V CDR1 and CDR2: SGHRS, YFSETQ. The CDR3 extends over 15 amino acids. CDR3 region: CASSLGSAGQETQYF. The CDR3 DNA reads TGCGCCAGCAGCTTGGGGTCGGCGGGTCAAGAGACCCAGTACTTC.